Listed below are T cell receptor beta chains from one sample, sequenced in a study of chemoradiotherapy in HPV16-positive cancers. TCRdb's table, derived via immunoSEQ multiplex PCR, lists solely in-frame clones and lacks some. The sample has 20,000 to 25,000 clones; 73% are singletons. This specimen was taken from a patient who underwent chemoradiotherapy. Every receptor here comes from a human donor with HPV-associated anogenital cancer. Each CDR3 is given with its conserved first and last residue. Fields, in order: D gene, clone size, V gene, J gene, CDR3 protein, CDR3 DNA. The D gene is left open where the match is weak. Clone size is shown for a subset of rows, as once, few, many or a class of expanded clone.

NA,NA,TRBV10-3,TRBJ1-1,CAINPAMNTEAFF,TGTGCCATCAACCCAGCCATGAACACTGAAGCTTTCTTT
NA,NA,TRBV5-4,TRBJ2-1,CASSGGQSNEQFF,TGTGCCAGCAGCGGTGGACAGTCCAATGAGCAGTTCTTC
NA,NA,TRBV29-1,TRBJ2-3,CSTAHTDTQYF,TGCAGCACTGCCCACACAGATACGCAGTATTTT
NA,NA,TRBV25-1,TRBJ2-5,CANGSYDTQETQYF,TGTGCCAACGGTTCGTATGACACCCAAGAGACCCAGTACTTC
NA,NA,TRBV7-3,TRBJ2-2,CASSLTVGGTGELFF,TGTGCCAGCAGCTTAACAGTAGGGGGGACCGGGGAGCTGTTTTTT
NA,NA,TRBV28,TRBJ2-2,CASSFANTGELFF,TGTGCCAGCAGTTTTGCGAACACCGGGGAGCTGTTTTTT
TRBD1,NA,TRBV7-8,TRBJ1-6,CASSLATGGISYNSPLHF,TGTGCCAGCAGCTTAGCGACAGGGGGCATATCCTATAATTCACCCCTCCACTTT
TRBD1,NA,TRBV4-2,TRBJ1-5,CASSQSRGGAGNNQPQHF,TGTGCCAGCAGCCAATCTAGAGGGGGCGCGGGGAACAATCAGCCCCAGCATTTT
TRBD2,NA,TRBV15,TRBJ2-5,CATSRDLYSGGEETQYF,TGTGCCACCAGCAGAGATCTATATTCGGGGGGGGAAGAGACCCAGTACTTC
TRBD2,once,TRBV30,TRBJ2-2,CAWSVPAGWANTGELFF,TGTGCCTGGAGTGTCCCAGCGGGATGGGCGAACACCGGGGAGCTGTTTTTT
TRBD2,NA,TRBV6-1,TRBJ2-3,CASEGGTSTDTQYF,TGTGCCAGCGAGGGAGGGACGAGCACAGATACGCAGTATTTT
TRBD2,NA,TRBV5-1,TRBJ2-1,CASSARGLANSYNEQFF,TGCGCCAGCAGCGCCAGGGGACTAGCTAACTCCTACAATGAGCAGTTCTTC
NA,NA,TRBV11-2,TRBJ2-7,CASSQGTGLIEQYF,TGTGCCAGCAGCCAAGGGACGGGGTTAATCGAGCAGTACTTC
TRBD2,NA,TRBV19,TRBJ2-4,CASSIGRLAGGPKAKNIQYF,TGTGCCAGTAGTATAGGAAGACTAGCGGGGGGGCCGAAAGCCAAAAACATTCAGTACTTC
TRBD1,NA,TRBV6-6,TRBJ2-7,CASRSSGDRSTYEQYF,TGTGCCAGCAGGTCCTCTGGGGACAGGAGTACCTACGAGCAGTACTTC
TRBD2,NA,TRBV7-2,TRBJ2-1,CASSTSGASNEQFF,TGTGCCAGCTCCACTAGCGGGGCCTCCAATGAGCAGTTCTTC
TRBD2,NA,TRBV18,TRBJ2-1,CASSRGTSPNNEQFF,TGTGCCAGCTCACGGGGGACTAGCCCCAACAATGAGCAGTTCTTC
NA,NA,TRBV29-1,TRBJ1-1,CSVKGRQDTEAFF,TGCAGCGTTAAGGGTCGGCAGGACACTGAAGCTTTCTTT
NA,NA,TRBV27,TRBJ1-1,CASSPARQNTEAFF,TGTGCCAGCTCGCCAGCCAGGCAGAACACTGAAGCTTTCTTT
NA,NA,TRBV15,TRBJ1-6,CATSARGGTNSPLHF,TGTGCCACCAGCGCCCGAGGGGGGACGAATTCACCCCTCCACTTT
NA,few,TRBV18,TRBJ1-1,CASSPHAEPNTEAFF,TGTGCCAGCTCACCACATGCGGAACCGAACACTGAAGCTTTCTTT
NA,NA,TRBV6-5,TRBJ1-1,CASRAGPNTEAFF,TGTGCCAGCAGGGCAGGGCCGAACACTGAAGCTTTCTTT
NA,NA,TRBV5-4,TRBJ2-4,CASSLTGTAKNIQYF,TGTGCCAGCAGCCTCACCGGGACAGCCAAAAACATTCAGTACTTC
NA,NA,TRBV4-1,TRBJ1-4,CASSHRAVFATNEKLFF,TGCGCCAGCAGCCACAGGGCCGTTTTTGCCACTAATGAAAAACTGTTTTTT
TRBD2,NA,TRBV14,TRBJ2-1,CASSQIRTSGYNEQFF,TGTGCCAGCAGCCAAATTCGGACTAGCGGTTACAATGAGCAGTTCTTC
TRBD1,NA,TRBV4-1,TRBJ1-5,CASSQVGQGVNQPQHF,TGCGCCAGCAGCCAAGTGGGGCAGGGGGTCAATCAGCCCCAGCATTTT
NA,few,TRBV9,TRBJ2-3,CASSVNWGGNTDTQYF,TGTGCCAGCAGCGTAAATTGGGGTGGGAACACAGATACGCAGTATTTT
TRBD1,NA,TRBV6-6,TRBJ2-5,CASSPQGEETQYF,TGTGCCAGCAGTCCTCAGGGGGAAGAGACCCAGTACTTC
NA,NA,TRBV6-1,TRBJ1-6,CASRREGSPLHF,TGTGCCAGCAGAAGGGAAGGTTCACCCCTCCACTTT
NA,NA,TRBV27,TRBJ1-5,CASNQRGGPGLAQHF,TGTGCCAGCAATCAGCGGGGGGGTCCGGGGTTGGCCCAGCATTTT
NA,NA,TRBV4-1,TRBJ2-5,CASSKAKRIASGETQYF,TGCGCCAGCAGCAAAGCCAAGAGGATCGCCTCTGGGGAGACCCAGTACTTC
TRBD1,NA,TRBV2,TRBJ1-5,CASSTGQGNQPQHF,TGTGCCAGCAGTACCGGACAGGGGAATCAGCCCCAGCATTTT
NA,NA,TRBV18,TRBJ1-1,CASSPGLGGSAEAFF,TGTGCCAGCTCACCTGGACTAGGGGGGAGCGCTGAAGCTTTCTTT
NA,few,TRBV5-1,TRBJ2-5,CASSLSGTGETQYF,TGCGCCAGCAGCTTGTCCGGGACGGGAGAGACCCAGTACTTC
NA,few,TRBV2,TRBJ1-2,CATINPRSQANYGYTF,TGTGCCACCATTAATCCTAGGAGCCAGGCTAACTATGGCTACACCTTC
TRBD2,NA,TRBV5-4,TRBJ2-2,CASSSGRGGTGELFF,TGTGCCAGCAGCTCGGGGAGGGGAGGCACCGGGGAGCTGTTTTTT
NA,once,TRBV29-1,TRBJ2-5,CSAFGLSQETQYF,TGCAGCGCATTCGGACTTTCTCAAGAGACCCAGTACTTC
NA,few,TRBV5-1,TRBJ2-1,CASSLRPHYNEQFF,TGCGCCAGCAGCTTGAGACCTCACTACAATGAGCAGTTCTTC
NA,NA,TRBV18,TRBJ2-2,CASSPLRTAANTGELFF,TGTGCCAGCTCACCACTGCGTACAGCCGCGAACACCGGGGAGCTGTTTTTT
NA,NA,TRBV18,TRBJ1-1,CASSPPFGRENTEAFF,TGTGCCAGCTCACCACCGTTTGGGAGGGAGAACACTGAAGCTTTCTTT
TRBD1,NA,TRBV4-1,TRBJ2-2,CASSPTGGTGEPFF,TGCGCCAGTAGCCCGACAGGGGGCACCGGGGAGCCGTTTTTT
NA,few,TRBV4-2,TRBJ2-3,CASSPSLDTQYF,TGTGCCAGCAGCCCCTCTTTGGATACGCAGTATTTT
NA,few,TRBV10-3,TRBJ1-5,CAISPVGDSANQPQHF,TGTGCCATCAGCCCGGTAGGAGACAGCGCCAACCAGCCCCAGCATTTT
NA,NA,TRBV15,TRBJ1-2,CATSRDPRGGNGYTF,TGTGCCACCAGCAGAGATCCCCGAGGGGGTAATGGCTACACCTTC
NA,NA,TRBV5-1,TRBJ2-7,CASKRQGTSYEQYF,TGCGCCAGCAAGCGTCAGGGAACCTCCTACGAGCAGTACTTC
NA,few,TRBV2,TRBJ1-2,CADDRINPSGYTF,TGTGCCGATGACAGAATCAACCCCTCTGGCTACACCTTC
NA,NA,TRBV7-6,TRBJ2-1,CASSLAGRGSYNEQFF,TGTGCCAGCAGCTTAGCGGGAAGGGGCTCCTACAATGAGCAGTTCTTC
NA,NA,TRBV28,TRBJ2-3,CASSLQVGNTQYF,TGTGCCAGCAGTCTCCAAGTGGGGAATACGCAGTATTTT
NA,few,TRBV6-5,TRBJ1-2,CASSPPGGFDGYTF,TGTGCCAGCAGCCCTCCCGGTGGGTTCGACGGCTACACCTTC
TRBD2,NA,TRBV6-6,TRBJ2-7,CASGRGGEQYF,TGTGCTAGCGGGAGGGGGGGCGAGCAGTACTTC
TRBD1,NA,TRBV6-1,TRBJ1-5,CASSELTGGNQPQHF,TGTGCCAGCAGTGAACTTACAGGGGGCAATCAGCCCCAGCATTTT
NA,NA,TRBV19,TRBJ2-7,CASSTGYEQYF,TGTGCCAGTAGTACTGGTTACGAGCAGTACTTC
TRBD1,NA,TRBV7-3,TRBJ2-5,CASRVPTGYSAQYF,TGTGCCAGCAGAGTACCGACAGGGTACTCGGCCCAGTACTTC
NA,NA,TRBV18,TRBJ1-4,CASSPFQGNEKLFF,TGTGCCAGCTCACCCTTCCAGGGTAATGAAAAACTGTTTTTT
NA,NA,TRBV30,TRBJ1-1,CAWSVGGPEAFF,TGTGCCTGGAGTGTCGGTGGGCCTGAAGCTTTCTTT
NA,NA,TRBV11-1,TRBJ2-2,CASSSDSNTGELFF,TGTGCCAGCAGCTCTGACAGCAACACCGGGGAGCTGTTTTTT
NA,NA,TRBV6-4,TRBJ1-1,CASSLTTGPNTEAFF,TGTGCCAGCAGCCTGACGACCGGGCCGAACACTGAAGCTTTCTTT